A few counts support the clone carrying this TCR beta chain. No antigen is known for it. This CDR3 contains 17 residues. TCRdb re-derived calls from the 5' RACE reads in MiXCR, one entry per CDR3 protein. The sample yields a few hundred thousand distinct CDR3 sequences, 15% to 20% seen once. The source of the sample is a study of T cells after yellow fever vaccination. General study findings and limits: The booster response re-showed most primary clones: approximately 97% CD4, over 80% CD8. The CD4 and CD8 compartments had a small share of their clonotypes in common. The study noted that FACS-sorted repertoires could contain abundant clonotypes contaminating from the bulk population.

The TCR comes from a man under 40 who received the YFV17D yellow fever vaccine. This chain joins TRBV21-1 and TRBJ2-7; the table gives TRBD1 as D, unverified against the DNA. TRBV21-1 is a listed pseudogene. This sample comprised PBMCs, obtained 15 days after the yellow fever booster vaccination. The CDR3 DNA reads as TGTGCCAGCAGCAGCGCCGGGGACGGAGGGATCCCCTACGAGCAGTACTTC. It specifies CASSSAGDGGIPYEQYF.